The 32 T cell receptor beta chains listed next were all sequenced from one sample in a study of molecular identifiers for immune sequencing clone quantification. A single record per CDR3 protein comes from TCRdb applying MiXCR to the PCR reads. Of about 510,000 distinct CDR3 sequences listed, roughly 25% are singletons. Source material: naive CD8+ T cells from blood, with Jurkat cell RNA spiked in. Subset reported: FACS-sorted CD8+CD4-CCR7+CD45RA+ naive T cells. The receptor set was obtained from a human donor in good health. Some libraries in this study had Jurkat cell RNA spiked in.

This clonotype was seen repeatedly, ten times or more. The rearrangement links TRBV25-1 to TRBJ2-3; D gene unclear. The CDR3 length is 14 residues. Between the trimmed V and J ends, which lost 6 bases and 2 bases, there was a span of 12 bases. Germline assignment: CDR1 MGHDK and CDR2 SYGVNS. CDR3 in DNA: TGTGCCAGCAGGGGCCAGCAGATCACAGATACGCAGTATTTT. It translates to CASRGQQITDTQYF.

With respect to this clonotype: One end of the junction fails to match germline, which may point to a read error. The J gene is TRBJ2-1, the V gene TRBV7-8; D might be TRBD1 (6 bases). CDR1 is SGHVS, CDR2 FQNEAQ, per germline. CDR3 length: 13 amino acids. The CDR3, as DNA: TGTGCCTGCAGCTCGGACAGTTACAATGAGCAGTTCTTC. It translates to CACSSDSYNEQFF.

As to this clonotype: A much larger clone differs from this one at a single base, so this may be a read error. V and J are TRBV19 and TRBJ1-6, with no clear D. Deletions cut 3 bases from V and 6 bases from J, with 12 bases between. The germline V gene has CDR1 LNHDA and CDR2 SQIVND (reference sequence). The CDR3 runs 15 residues. Here the CDR3 DNA reads TGTGCCAGTAGTATCGGCGGCCACAGTAATTCACCCCTCCACTTT. Amino acids: CASSIGGHSNSPLHF.

This clonotype was counted only a few times. The chain links TRBV19 to TRBJ1-6, with unresolved D. The V gene's germline CDR1 is LNHDA and CDR2 SQIVND (reference sequence). The CDR3 is 15 residues long. The V end lost 4 bases, the J end lost 3 bases, and 10 bases lay between the germline ends. The CDR3, as DNA: TGTGCCAGTAGTAGTCGGCCGGACTATAATTCACCCCTCCACTTT. Protein sequence: CASSSRPDYNSPLHF.

Concerning this clonotype: Being one base from a much bigger clone, this may be a read error. The V gene is TRBV4-3, the J gene TRBJ2-2; a weak D match, TRBD2 (5 bases). The length of the CDR3 is 17 residues. CDR1 and CDR2 (germline): LGHNA, YSLEER. CDR3 region: CASSQDVRVANTGELLF. CDR3 DNA sequence: TGCGCCAGCAGCCAAGATGTAAGAGTAGCGAACACCGGGGAGCTGCTTTTT.

The rearrangement links TRBV14 to TRBJ2-2; D remains ambiguous. This CDR3 is built from 17 residues. V was pared by 0 bases and J by 3 bases, with 14 bases between. Germline assignment: CDR1 SGHDN and CDR2 FVKESK. CDR3 residues: CASSQDGHPGYTGELFF. The CDR3, as DNA: TGTGCCAGCAGCCAAGATGGGCACCCCGGCTACACCGGGGAGCTGTTTTTT.

The sample holds a few counts of this clonotype. This rearrangement joins TRBV7-2 to TRBJ2-1; 8 positions match TRBD2. Germline V lookup: CDR1 SGHTA, CDR2 FQGNSA. V dropped 6 bases and J dropped 0; count of bases not matched to a gene: 7. The CDR3 has 16 amino acids. CDR3 sequence: CASRPLAGLSYNEQFF. CDR3 nucleotide sequence: TGTGCCAGCAGGCCCCTAGCGGGCCTCTCCTACAATGAGCAGTTCTTC.

The chain combines TRBV13 with TRBJ2-1; D is perhaps TRBD2 (5 bases). CDR1 and CDR2 from the germline V gene are PRHDT and FYEKMQ (reference sequence). CDR3 length: 14 amino acids. Trimming pared 0 bases from V and 15 bases from J, leaving 18 bases between. The CDR3 sequence is CASSLGPTSPQLFF. DNA for the CDR3: TGTGCCAGCAGCTTAGGACCTACTAGTCCTCAGCTGTTCTTC.

This clonotype has only a few counts. The chain employs TRBV19 and TRBJ2-2; TRBD2 agrees at 8 bases. Trimming at V came to 2 bases and at J to 6 bases, leaving 5 bases not matched to a gene. CDR3 size: 15 residues. In germline, CDR1 is LNHDA, CDR2 SQIVND (reference sequence). CDR3 loop: CASSIRGGPSGELFF. CDR3 nucleotide sequence: TGTGCCAGTAGTATACGGGGGGGCCCTTCCGGGGAGCTGTTTTTT.

This rearrangement joins TRBV12-3 or TRBV12-4 to TRBJ2-5; D possibly corresponds to TRBD2 (6 bases). Trimming took 1 base from V and 3 from J, leaving 15 bases between them. This CDR3 region has 16 residues. The chain's CDR3 is CASSLELGGVKETQYF. The CDR3 nucleotides are TGTGCCAGCAGTTTAGAACTGGGGGGAGTGAAAGAGACCCAGTACTTC.

The rearrangement uses TRBV6-5 and TRBJ2-1; D uncertain. The V and J ends lost 2 bases and 6 bases respectively, with 11 bases between them. There are 14 residues in the CDR3. Germline V gene sequence: CDR1 MNHEY, CDR2 SVGAGI. The CDR3: CASSYREGANEQFF. The CDR3 nucleotides are TGTGCCAGCAGTTACAGGGAAGGCGCCAATGAGCAGTTCTTC.

This clonotype was found a few times. This sequence joins TRBV13 and TRBJ2-2; the D call may be TRBD1 or TRBD2 (5 bases each). The CDR3 covers 16 residues. Trimming removed 5 bases from V and 1 base from J, with 14 bases in between. The germline CDR1 and CDR2 sequences are PRHDT and FYEKMQ (reference sequence). Written as DNA, the CDR3 is TGTGCCAGCAGCCTAACCGGGACGTTGAACACCGGGGAGCTGTTTTTT. Translated: CASSLTGTLNTGELFF.

The table lists this clonotype with a few counts. This rearrangement joins TRBV12-3 or TRBV12-4 to TRBJ2-7; 9 bases are shared with TRBD1. The CDR3 has 15 amino acids. Trimming at V came to 6 bases and at J to 5 bases, leaving 11 bases not matched to a gene. The CDR3 region has the DNA TGTGCCAGCAGCCCCCGGGACAGGGAGTCCCACGAGCAGTACTTC. Protein sequence: CASSPRDRESHEQYF.

This clonotype has ten or more counts. The chain has TRBV28 and TRBJ1-5, with D hard to call. CDR3 size: 16 residues. V shed 3 bases and J shed 0 bases, with 12 bases lying between them. Germline values: CDR1 MDHEN, CDR2 SYDVKM. CDR3 region: CASSFLAGYSNQPQHF. In DNA form, the CDR3 reads TGTGCCAGCAGTTTCCTGGCGGGGTATAGCAATCAGCCCCAGCATTTT.

Points on this clonotype: This is likely a read error, given that the CDR3 carries no conserved phenylalanine or tryptophan at its end. The genes are TRBV23-1 and TRBJ2-5; D unclear. TRBV23-1 is an ORF, and what it does is uncertain. V gave up 5 bases and J gave up 0 bases, with 4 bases separating them. This CDR3 spans 12 amino acids. The CDR3 reads CASSSDQETQYS. The CDR3 DNA is TGCGCCAGCAGTTCCGACCAAGAGACCCAGTACTCC.

This clonotype was seen many times. The rearrangement uses TRBV29-1 and TRBJ2-7; TRBD2 aligns across 15 bases. The CDR3 loop spans 13 amino acids. Trimming cost V 7 bases and J 6 bases; bases outside gene matches: 4. CDR1 is SQVTM and CDR2 is ANQGSEA in the germline V gene. CDR3 sequence (DNA): TGCAGCGGGGGACTAGCGGGAGGATCCGAGCAGTACTTC. Its translation is CSGGLAGGSEQYF.

The chain recombines TRBV19 with TRBJ1-5; D perhaps matches TRBD1 (5 bases). Germline CDR1 and CDR2: LNHDA and SQIVND (reference sequence). The V gene lost 5 bases and the J gene lost 5 bases, with 10 bases spanning the gap. This CDR3 region has 13 residues. The CDR3 coding sequence is TGTGCCAGTAGTGTTGGGGGTCATCAGCCCCAGCATTTT. Amino acids: CASSVGGHQPQHF.

This clonotype was counted at least ten times. The chain uses TRBV28 and TRBJ2-7; tentatively, D is TRBD2 (6 bases). There are 14 residues in the CDR3. Deletions cut 4 bases from V and 2 bases from J, with 12 bases between. Per the germline V gene, CDR1 is MDHEN and CDR2 is SYDVKM. CDR3 loop: CASSSGPGAYEQYF. CDR3 DNA sequence: TGTGCCAGCAGTTCCGGGCCGGGGGCCTACGAGCAGTACTTC.

V gene TRBV5-1 combines with J gene TRBJ1-1; D is undetermined. Germline CDR1 and CDR2: SGHRS and YFSETQ. The CDR3 runs to 14 residues. V dropped 0 bases and J dropped 4 bases, with 10 bases sitting between them. The DNA of the CDR3 is TGCGCCAGCAGCTTGGTCAGTCCGATCACTGAAGCTTTCTTT. This gives the protein CASSLVSPITEAFF.

The table lists this clonotype with many counts. The rearrangement links TRBV27 to TRBJ1-1; a weak D match, TRBD1 (6 bases). V lost 5 bases and J lost 5, with 12 bases in between. Germline lookup yields CDR1 MNHEY and CDR2 SMNVEV (reference sequence). The CDR3 totals 13 residues. In nucleotides, the CDR3 is TGTGCCAGCAGTGTTACAGGGAGTACTGAAGCTTTCTTT. Its protein product is CASSVTGSTEAFF.

The count of this clonotype is one. This chain uses TRBV14 with TRBJ1-4; D is ambiguous. Trimming pared 0 bases from V and 3 bases from J, leaving 14 bases between. This CDR3 contains 17 residues. CDR1 is SGHDN and CDR2 is FVKESK in the germline V gene. CDR3 bases: TGTGCCAGCAGCCAAGAAACGGAGCCAGAGGCTAATGAAAAACTGTTTTTT. Its translation: CASSQETEPEANEKLFF.

V usage is TRBV2 and J usage is TRBJ2-1; 7 nucleotides line up with TRBD2. Trimming at V came to 3 bases and at J to 3 bases, leaving 2 bases not matched to a gene. The V gene's germline CDR1 is SNHLY and CDR2 FYNNEI. The length of the CDR3 is 14 residues. CDR3 nucleotide sequence: TGTGCCAGCAGTGACCAGCGGGACTACAATGAGCAGTTCTTC. Protein: CASSDQRDYNEQFF.

The genes are TRBV6-2 or TRBV6-3 and TRBJ2-1; no clear D. The CDR3 loop spans 14 amino acids. Germline CDR1 reads MNHEY; CDR2 reads SVGEGT. Trimming removed 1 base at V and 8 bases at J, with 12 bases between. The CDR3 DNA reads as TGTGCCAGCAGTTACTATACCCCACCCGATGAGCAGTTCTTC. As protein: CASSYYTPPDEQFF.

To note about this clonotype: Sequence at one end of the junction differs from germline and may be a read error. The chain carries TRBV24-1 and TRBJ2-6; 9 bases agree with TRBD1. Germline CDR1 KGHDR, CDR2 SFDVKD. The CDR3 is made up of 17 amino acids. In nucleotides, the CDR3 is TGTGCCACCAGTGACACGGACAGGGGCTATGGGGCCGACGTCCTGACTTTC. It is translated as CATSDTDRGYGADVLTF.

Concerning this clonotype itself: A much larger clone lies one base from this, so it may be a read error. Given the absence of the conserved phenylalanine or tryptophan at the CDR3 end, a read error is likely. This chain links TRBV5-1 with TRBJ2-5; 7 bases fit TRBD1. This CDR3 has 14 residues. V gave up 5 bases and J gave up 2 bases; unmatched junction bases: 6. The germline V gene encodes CDR1 SGHRS and CDR2 YFSETQ. The CDR3 nucleotides are TGCGCCAGCAGTTTAGGACAGGAACAAGAGACCCAGTACTCC. This codes for CASSLGQEQETQYS.

This clonotype turned up a few times. This rearrangement joins TRBV27 to TRBJ2-1; 7 bases agree with TRBD2. V lost 2 bases and J lost 2; bases outside the gene matches: 9. Germline V gene data show CDR1 as MNHEY and CDR2 as SMNVEV (reference sequence). CDR3 length: 17 amino acids. This CDR3 is CASSLGGAGDAYNEQFF. CDR3 DNA sequence: TGTGCCAGCAGTTTAGGAGGGGCGGGAGACGCCTACAATGAGCAGTTCTTC.

There are a few counts of this clonotype. This chain links TRBV12-3 or TRBV12-4 with TRBJ2-7; 8 bases are a match to TRBD1. With V trimmed by 1 base and J by 1 base, 3 bases remained unmatched. CDR3 length: 15 residues. CDR3 amino acids: CASSLVQGVSYEQYF. The DNA of the CDR3 is TGTGCCAGCAGTTTAGTACAGGGGGTATCCTACGAGCAGTACTTC.

Concerning this clonotype: This may be a read error, as it is one base from a much larger clone. V gene TRBV5-1 combines with J gene TRBJ1-1; tentatively, D is TRBD1 (6 bases). CDR1 SGHRS and CDR2 YFSETQ come from the germline V gene. The CDR3 extends over 16 amino acids. CDR3 bases: TGCGCCGGCAGCTTGCCCAAGGAGGGCACAGGGACTGAAGCTTTCTTT. It encodes CAGSLPKEGTGTEAFF.

Concerning this clonotype: A clone one base away is much larger, so this may be a read error. The V call is TRBV27, the J call TRBJ1-1; D unclear. Germline V gives CDR1 MNHEY, CDR2 SMNVEV (reference sequence). The CDR3 is 14 residues long. The DNA of the CDR3 is TGTGCCGGCAGTTGGGAGGGATCAGTAACTGAAGCTTTCTTT. This sequence encodes CAGSWEGSVTEAFF.

This clonotype was counted only a few times. This chain connects TRBV9 to TRBJ2-3; 10 bases fit TRBD2. Germline V gene lookup returns CDR1 SGDLS and CDR2 YYNGEE. This CDR3 is 15 amino acids long. Trimming cost V 4 bases and J 0 bases; bases outside gene matches: 2. The CDR3 sequence is CASSTSGISTDTQYF. The CDR3 DNA reads as TGTGCCAGCAGCACTAGCGGGATCAGCACAGATACGCAGTATTTT.

The chain combines TRBV7-9 with TRBJ1-6; 9 nucleotides agree with TRBD1. V lost 5 bases and J lost 7; bases outside the gene matches: 9. CDR3 length: 16 residues. Germline CDR1 SEHNR, CDR2 FQNEAQ (reference sequence). CDR3 sequence (DNA): TGTGCCAGCAGCCTCCCCTCCGGGACAGGGAATTCACCCCTCCACTTT. Encoded protein: CASSLPSGTGNSPLHF.

Comments on this clonotype: Given a much more abundant clone one base away, this may be a read error. This chain connects TRBV30 to TRBJ2-7; 8 nucleotides align to TRBD1. This CDR3 region has 12 residues. Per germline, CDR1 GTSNPN and CDR2 SVGIG (reference sequence). The CDR3 DNA reads as TGTGCCTGGAGTGAACAGGGGGTAGAGCAGTGCTTC. Protein: CAWSEQGVEQCF.